Shown below are 13 T cell receptor beta chains from a single sample sequenced in a study of beta chain features in type 1 diabetes. What was sequenced were expressed TCRB transcripts, since all of the isolated RNA had been reverse transcribed. The assay was immunoSEQ multiplex PCR, and TCRdb's table has in-frame clones only and misses some. The data show about 40,000 clones, 45% to 50% seen once. The sample consisted of central memory CD4+ T cells from blood. These receptors all come from a woman younger than 30 in good health.

The V call is TRBV4-1, the J call TRBJ2-2; TRBD2 agrees at 10 bases. There are 17 residues in the CDR3. Unmatched junction bases numbered 7, after V lost 0 bases and J lost 6 bases. In germline, CDR1 is MGHRA, CDR2 YSYEKL. CDR3 in amino acids: CASSQDRLAGESGELFF. In DNA, the CDR3 is TGCGCCAGCAGCCAAGACCGGCTAGCGGGAGAGTCCGGGGAGCTGTTTTTT.

In its sample, this clone was seen a few times. The V call is TRBV19, the J call TRBJ2-1; D is ambiguous. The CDR3 has 15 residues. V lost 7 bases and J lost 0, with 13 bases in between. CDR1 and CDR2 (germline): LNHDA, SQIVND (reference sequence). CDR3 loop: CASKPSLASYNEQFF. The CDR3 DNA reads TGTGCCAGTAAACCTTCCTTAGCCTCCTACAATGAGCAGTTCTTC.

This sequence joins TRBV5-5 and TRBJ1-1; D uncertain. CDR1 SGHKS and CDR2 YYEKEE come from the germline V gene (reference sequence). The V end lost 5 bases, the J end lost 1 base, and 12 bases lay between the germline ends. The CDR3 contains 14 residues. CDR3 nucleotides: TGTGCCAGCAGGTGGGCCAGGAAGAACACTGAAGCTTTCTTT. Its protein is CASRWARKNTEAFF.

In its sample, this clone was seen a few times. This sequence joins TRBV5-4 and TRBJ2-2, with D perhaps matching TRBD1 (6 bases). Looked up from germline, CDR1 is SGHNT and CDR2 is YYREEE (reference sequence). V lost 3 bases and J 1 base, leaving 10 bases between the germline ends. This CDR3 is 15 amino acids long. The CDR3, as DNA: TGTGCCAGCAGCTCAGGGGTTCTGAACACCGGGGAGCTGTTTTTT. This translates into CASSSGVLNTGELFF.

CDR3 amino acids: CASTLGPPGTEAFF. CDR3 nucleotide sequence: TGTGCCAGCACCCTAGGTCCTCCTGGAACTGAAGCTTTCTTT. The rearrangement links TRBV25-1 to TRBJ1-1; D gene uncertain. The CDR3 totals 14 residues. V was trimmed by 7 bases and J by 5 bases, leaving 17 bases between them. The germline V gene has CDR1 MGHDK and CDR2 SYGVNS.

This clone was seen just once. This chain links TRBV19 with TRBJ2-7; 10 nucleotides match TRBD2. Looked up from germline, CDR1 is LNHDA and CDR2 is SQIVND (reference sequence). The CDR3 is 15 residues long. After removal of 6 bases from V and 1 base from J, the junction contained 6 bases not matched to a gene. The CDR3, as DNA: TGTGCCAGTAGCTTAGCGGGGGGACATTCCTACGAGCAGTACTTC. It encodes CASSLAGGHSYEQYF. Full variable domain (missing parts from reference TRBV19 and TRBJ2-7): DGGITQSPKYLFRKEGQNVTLSCEQNLNHDAMYWYRQDPGQGLRLIYYSQIVNDFQKGDIAEGYSVSREKKESFPLTVTSAQKNPTAFYLCASSLAGGHSYEQYFGPGTRLTVT.

This clone has only one observation. The chain joins TRBV7-7 to TRBJ2-2; D possibly corresponds to TRBD1 (6 bases). The CDR3 runs to 13 residues. Trimming took off 3 bases at V and 5 bases at J, with 7 bases between the two ends. CDR1 is SSHAT, CDR2 FNYEAQ, per germline (reference sequence). The DNA of the CDR3 is TGTGCCAGCAGCTTTGACAGGACCGGGGAGCTGTTTTTT. This codes for CASSFDRTGELFF.

The chain uses TRBV2 and TRBJ1-1; TRBD1 matches 9 bases. Per germline, CDR1 SNHLY and CDR2 FYNNEI. The CDR3 is 15 residues long. V dropped 5 bases and J dropped 7; count of bases not matched to a gene: 11. CDR3 amino acids: CASSPLGQGMGEAFF. In nucleotides, the CDR3 is TGTGCCAGCAGTCCCCTGGGACAGGGTATGGGTGAAGCTTTCTTT.

This sequence joins TRBV21-1 and TRBJ1-3; the table's TRBD1 call for D was not verified on the DNA. TRBV21-1 is recorded as a pseudogene. The CDR3 totals 15 residues. CDR3 sequence reads: CASRKRQGWGNTIYF. In DNA form, the CDR3 reads TGTGCCAGCAGAAAAAGACAGGGTTGGGGAAACACCATATATTTT.

This clone was found once. V is TRBV30 and J is TRBJ1-2; 7 bases match TRBD1. Per germline, CDR1 GTSNPN and CDR2 SVGIG (reference sequence). The junction had 6 bases not matched to a gene; V was cut back by 0 bases and J by 8 bases. The CDR3 spans 13 residues. The CDR3 DNA reads TGTGCCTGGAGTGTACAACAGGGGAGAGGCTACACCTTC. This encodes CAWSVQQGRGYTF.

The chain recombines TRBV6-1 with TRBJ2-5; perhaps TRBD2 as D (6 bases). Germline loops: CDR1 MNHNS, CDR2 SASEGT. The CDR3 has 15 amino acids. Trimming stripped 4 bases from V and 2 bases from J, with 14 bases between. Here the CDR3 reads CASSVRRGDQETQYF. CDR3 coding DNA: TGTGCCAGCAGTGTAAGGCGGGGTGATCAAGAGACCCAGTACTTC.

The chain uses TRBV6-1 and TRBJ1-2; D is unresolved. In germline, CDR1 is MNHNS, CDR2 SASEGT. V gave up 2 bases and J gave up 6 bases, with 7 bases separating them. The CDR3 runs to 12 residues. In nucleotides, the CDR3 is TGTGCCAGCAGTGAAAACCCAGATGGCTACACCTTC. It encodes CASSENPDGYTF.

The chain carries TRBV5-1 and TRBJ2-2, with 7 bases matching TRBD1. CDR1 and CDR2 (germline): SGHRS, YFSETQ. V trimming: 2 bases; J trimming: 2 bases; junction bases outside the gene matches: 3. CDR3 length: 15 amino acids. The CDR3 reads CASSFDRVNTGELFF. DNA for the CDR3: TGCGCCAGCAGCTTTGACAGGGTCAACACCGGGGAGCTGTTTTTT. The full variable domain, completed using reference TRBV5-1 and TRBJ2-2, is KAGVTQTPRYLIKTRGQQVTLSCSPISGHRSVSWYQQTPGQGLQFLFEYFSETQRNKGNFPGRFSGRQFSNSRSEMNVSTLELGDSALYLCASSFDRVNTGELFFGEGSRLTVL.